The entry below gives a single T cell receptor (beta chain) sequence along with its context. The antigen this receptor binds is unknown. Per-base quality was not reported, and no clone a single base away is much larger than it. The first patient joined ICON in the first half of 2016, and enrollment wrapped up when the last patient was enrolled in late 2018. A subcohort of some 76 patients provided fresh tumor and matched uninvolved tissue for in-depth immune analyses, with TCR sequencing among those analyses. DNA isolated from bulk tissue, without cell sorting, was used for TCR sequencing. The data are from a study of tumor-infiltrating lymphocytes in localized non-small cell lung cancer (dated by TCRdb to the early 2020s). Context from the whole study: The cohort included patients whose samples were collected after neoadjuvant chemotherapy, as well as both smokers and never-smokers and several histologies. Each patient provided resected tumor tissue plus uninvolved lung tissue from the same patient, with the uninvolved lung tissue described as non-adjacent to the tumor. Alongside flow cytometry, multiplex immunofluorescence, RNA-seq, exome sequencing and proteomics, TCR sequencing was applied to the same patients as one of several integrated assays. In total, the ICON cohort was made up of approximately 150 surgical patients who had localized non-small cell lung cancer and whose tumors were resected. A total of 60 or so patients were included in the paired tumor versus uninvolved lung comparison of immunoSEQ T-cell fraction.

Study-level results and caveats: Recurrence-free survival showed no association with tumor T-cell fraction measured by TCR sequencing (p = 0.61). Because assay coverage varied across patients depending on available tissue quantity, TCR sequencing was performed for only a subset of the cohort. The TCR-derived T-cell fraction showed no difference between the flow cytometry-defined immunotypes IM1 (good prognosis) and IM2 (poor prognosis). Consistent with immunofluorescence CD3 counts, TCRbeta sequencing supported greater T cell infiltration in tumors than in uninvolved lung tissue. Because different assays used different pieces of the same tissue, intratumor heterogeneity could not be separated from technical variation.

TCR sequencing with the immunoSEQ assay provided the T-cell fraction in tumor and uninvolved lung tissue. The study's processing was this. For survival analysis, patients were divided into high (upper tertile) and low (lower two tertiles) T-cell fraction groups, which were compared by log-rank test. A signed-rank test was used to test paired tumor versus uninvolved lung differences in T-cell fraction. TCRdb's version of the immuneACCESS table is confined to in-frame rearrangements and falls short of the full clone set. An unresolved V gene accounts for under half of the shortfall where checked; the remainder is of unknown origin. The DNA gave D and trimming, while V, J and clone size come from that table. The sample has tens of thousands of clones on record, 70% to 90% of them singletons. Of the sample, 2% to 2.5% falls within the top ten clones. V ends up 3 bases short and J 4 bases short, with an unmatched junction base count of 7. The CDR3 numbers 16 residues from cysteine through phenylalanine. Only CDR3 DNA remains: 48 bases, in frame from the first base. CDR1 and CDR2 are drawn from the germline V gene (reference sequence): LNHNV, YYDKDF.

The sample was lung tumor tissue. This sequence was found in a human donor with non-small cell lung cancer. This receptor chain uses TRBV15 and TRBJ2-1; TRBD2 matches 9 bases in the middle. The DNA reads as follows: TGTGCCACCAGCAGCCGGCTAGCGGGGCAGTACAATGAGCAGTTCTTC. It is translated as CATSSRLAGQYNEQFF.